The 30 T cell receptor beta chains presented below share a single source sample, sequenced in a study of cytomegalovirus exposure and HLA in healthy donors. Use of 60 Vbeta and 13 Jbeta primers characterized the PCR. The repertoire was sequenced with immunoSEQ multiplex PCR; TCRdb's copy has only in-frame clones and lacks some. Of fewer than 40,000 clones listed, over 60% are singletons. The material sequenced was PBMCs. These receptors were taken from a man aged 40-55 years in good health and CMV-seropositive.

The CDR3: CAARGPDNEQFF. In DNA form, the CDR3 reads TGTGCCGCAAGGGGGCCCGACAATGAGCAGTTCTTC. The chain uses TRBV5-6 and TRBJ2-1; the match to TRBD1 covers 7 bases. The CDR3 is 12 amino acids. V gave up 10 bases and J gave up 5 bases; unmatched junction bases: 6. Germline loops: CDR1 SGHDT, CDR2 YYEEEE.

The V gene is TRBV10-2, the J gene TRBJ2-2, with unresolved D. Germline assignment: CDR1 WSHSY and CDR2 SAAADI. Trimming removed 5 bases at V and 1 base at J, with 11 bases between. The CDR3 length is 15 residues. CDR3 DNA sequence: TGCGCCAGCAGTAGTGACTGGCGGAACACCGGGGAGCTGTTTTTT. It codes for CASSSDWRNTGELFF.

The V and J genes are TRBV7-8 and TRBJ2-7; 9 nucleotides line up with TRBD1. This CDR3 has 15 residues. Germline CDR1 is SGHVS and CDR2 is FQNEAQ. V dropped 4 bases and J dropped 4; count of bases not matched to a gene: 8. DNA for the CDR3: TGTGCCAGCAGCTACGGACAGGGGTTAGGGTACGAGCAGTACTTC. Translation gives CASSYGQGLGYEQYF. Together with reference TRBV7-8 and TRBJ2-7, the CDR3 gives the full variable domain: GAGVSQSPRYKVAKRGQDVALRCDPISGHVSLFWYQQALGQGPEFLTYFQNEAQLDKSGLPSDRFFAERPEGSVSTLKIQRTQQEDSAVYLCASSYGQGLGYEQYFGPGTRLTVT.

This chain connects TRBV9 to TRBJ2-1; the match to TRBD1 covers 8 bases. The germline V gene encodes CDR1 SGDLS and CDR2 YYNGEE. The J segment lost 4 bases and the V segment lost 4 bases, leaving 10 bases of the junction unmatched. The CDR3 spans 16 residues. DNA of the CDR3: TGTGCCAGCAGCCCAAAGGCAGGGGGCCAATACAATGAGCAGTTCTTC. Encoded protein: CASSPKAGGQYNEQFF.

This clone was observed once. V is TRBV7-9 and J is TRBJ2-7; D might be TRBD1 (6 bases). V was shortened by 5 bases and J by 9 bases, with 17 bases between the two germline ends. The CDR3 consists of 13 residues. Germline V gene data show CDR1 as SEHNR and CDR2 as FQNEAQ (reference sequence). CDR3 nucleotide sequence: TGTGCCAGCAGCCCCACCGAAACAGGGATGCAGTACTTC. Translating gives CASSPTETGMQYF.

This clone was counted between two and nine times. The CDR3 bases are TGTGCCAGCAGACAGGCTCGTGAAGCTTTCTTT. Translated: CASRQAREAFF. The gene calls are TRBV2 and TRBJ1-1, with D perhaps TRBD1 (5 bases). CDR3 length equals 11 residues. Germline V lookup: CDR1 SNHLY, CDR2 FYNNEI. Trimming took off 6 bases at V and 7 bases at J, with 9 bases between the two ends.

The chain joins TRBV6-1 to TRBJ1-1; 8 bases are a match to TRBD1. This CDR3 contains 15 residues. V shed 5 bases, J shed 0 bases, and the junction held 5 bases outside the gene matches. Germline loops: CDR1 MNHNS, CDR2 SASEGT. The CDR3 coding sequence is TGTGCCAGCAGTAAGACAGGGGCTATGAACACTGAAGCTTTCTTT. Its protein product is CASSKTGAMNTEAFF.

As for this clone: The junction departs from the called germline gene at one end, perhaps through a read error. This CDR3 is also generated by other DNA sequences in the sample. This rearrangement joins TRBV4-1 to TRBJ1-6; D unresolved. The CDR3 length is 15 residues. CDR1 and CDR2 from the germline V gene are MGHRA and YSYEKL. CDR3 bases: TGCGCCAGCAGCCAAGCTAGCTCCTATAATTCCCCCCTCCACTTT. Its translation is CASSQASSYNSPLHF.

The V and J genes are TRBV5-6 and TRBJ2-5; weak D call: TRBD2 (5 bases). Trimming removed 0 bases at V and 5 bases at J, with 8 bases between. This CDR3 comprises 13 residues. Germline lookup yields CDR1 SGHDT and CDR2 YYEEEE. The CDR3 sequence is CASSLGGWETQYF. CDR3 in DNA: TGTGCCAGCAGCTTGGGAGGGTGGGAGACCCAGTACTTC. The full variable domain, in which reference TRBV5-6 and TRBJ2-5 provide the parts outside the CDR3, is DAGVTQSPTHLIKTRGQQVTLRCSPKSGHDTVSWYQQALGQGPQFIFQYYEEEERQRGNFPDRFSGHQFPNYSSELNVNALLLGDSALYLCASSLGGWETQYFGPGTRLLVL.

The chain uses TRBV20-1 and TRBJ2-3, with D uncertain. CDR1 is DFQATT and CDR2 is SNEGSKA in the germline V gene (reference sequence). This CDR3 contains 10 residues. V lost 1 base, J lost 6 bases, and 2 bases lay in between. The CDR3 bases are TGCAGTGCTAGAGCTGATACGCAGTATTTT. It specifies CSARADTQYF.

This chain uses TRBV5-6 with TRBJ1-2; D gene ambiguous. Germline values: CDR1 SGHDT, CDR2 YYEEEE. The CDR3 has 12 amino acids. Trimming cost V 3 bases and J 8 bases, with 11 bases left between them. The DNA of the CDR3 is TGTGCCAGCAGCTCCTTACCCGGGGGCTACACCTTC. Residues: CASSSLPGGYTF.

The CDR3: CASSPGETQYF. As DNA, the CDR3 is TGTGCCAGCAGCCCAGGGGAGACCCAGTACTTC. This sequence joins TRBV4-2 and TRBJ2-5; tentative D call: TRBD1 (5 bases). The CDR3 is 11 residues long. V lost 4 bases and J 5 bases, leaving 5 bases between the germline ends. Germline-derived CDR1 and CDR2 are LGHNA and YNFKEQ.

This clone was counted a few times. The chain recombines TRBV5-6 with TRBJ2-6, with 8 bases that match TRBD1. Trimming removed 5 bases from V and 2 bases from J; junction bases left unmatched: 6. The length of the CDR3 is 16 residues. From germline, CDR1 is SGHDT and CDR2 YYEEEE. CDR3 protein: CASRRQGLAGANVLTF. The CDR3 region has the DNA TGTGCCAGCAGGCGACAGGGGTTAGCTGGGGCCAACGTCCTGACTTTC.

The rearrangement uses TRBV4-1 and TRBJ2-7, with 12 bases that match TRBD1. Germline loops: CDR1 MGHRA, CDR2 YSYEKL. The CDR3 is 17 residues long. J lost 2 bases, V lost 0 bases, and 5 bases had no gene match. In nucleotides, the CDR3 is TGCGCCAGCAGCCAAGATCCGGGACAGGGGGCGGCCTACGAGCAGTACTTC. Protein sequence: CASSQDPGQGAAYEQYF.

The chain couples TRBV5-1 to TRBJ2-1; 9 positions match TRBD2. Germline V lookup: CDR1 SGHRS, CDR2 YFSETQ. The CDR3 is 13 residues long. Trimming took 4 bases from V and 9 from J; bases not matched to a gene: 5. The CDR3 region is CASSATSGVEQFF. Written as DNA, the CDR3 is TGCGCCAGCAGCGCGACTAGCGGTGTTGAGCAGTTCTTC.

V usage is TRBV5-1 and J usage is TRBJ1-4; 7 nucleotides agree with TRBD1. V lost 4 bases, J lost 3 bases, and 6 bases stayed unmatched. CDR1 and CDR2 from the germline V gene are SGHRS and YFSETQ. CDR3 length: 15 amino acids. The CDR3 coding sequence is TGCGCCAGCAGCCGCACAGGGGACCCTAATGAAAAACTGTTTTTT. Protein: CASSRTGDPNEKLFF. Combining the CDR3 with reference TRBV5-1 and TRBJ1-4 gives the whole variable domain KAGVTQTPRYLIKTRGQQVTLSCSPISGHRSVSWYQQTPGQGLQFLFEYFSETQRNKGNFPGRFSGRQFSNSRSEMNVSTLELGDSALYLCASSRTGDPNEKLFFGSGTQLSVL.

In this sample, this clone turned up once. The J gene is TRBJ2-3, the V gene TRBV7-6; 7 positions agree with TRBD1. Germline V gene data show CDR1 as SGHVS and CDR2 as FNYEAQ. The V segment lost 5 bases and the J segment 4 bases; nucleotides outside the gene matches: 6. This CDR3 is built from 14 residues. The CDR3 protein is CASSPRRGSDTQYF. CDR3 bases: TGTGCCAGCAGCCCTCGCAGGGGGTCAGATACGCAGTATTTT.

The chain couples TRBV4-1 to TRBJ1-2; 7 bases are shared with TRBD1. Germline V lookup: CDR1 MGHRA, CDR2 YSYEKL. Trimming took 0 bases from V and 5 from J; bases not matched to a gene: 3. CDR3 length: 14 residues. The CDR3 DNA reads TGCGCCAGCAGCCAAGAAAAGACAGGGTATGGCTACACCTTC. Translation: CASSQEKTGYGYTF.

The chain employs TRBV5-8 and TRBJ2-5, with 13 bases identical to TRBD2. V lost 5 bases to trimming and J lost 2 bases; unmatched junction nucleotides: 3. Germline-derived CDR1 and CDR2 are SGHTS and YDEGEE. The CDR3 runs to 15 residues. DNA of the CDR3: TGTGCCAGCAGACCGGGACTAGCGGGGCAAGAGACCCAGTACTTC. Protein product: CASRPGLAGQETQYF.

The rearrangement links TRBV12-5 to TRBJ2-2; D remains unclear. Trimming cost V 7 bases and J 5 bases, with 17 bases left between them. The CDR3 spans 15 residues. Germline-derived CDR1 and CDR2 are LGHNT and FRNRAP. In DNA, the CDR3 is TGTGCTAGTGTGCGAGGTGGAGTTGAGACCGGGGAGCTGTTTTTT. Translating it yields CASVRGGVETGELFF.

This clone has more than one count but fewer than ten. The chain is built from TRBV7-9 and TRBJ2-7, with 8 bases identical to TRBD1. The length of the CDR3 is 13 residues. The ends lost 6 bases at V and 3 bases at J; junction bases unmatched: 4. The germline gives CDR1 SEHNR, CDR2 FQNEAQ (reference sequence). The CDR3: CASSLQGDYEQYF. In DNA form, the CDR3 reads TGTGCCAGCAGTCTACAGGGGGACTACGAGCAGTACTTC.

The chain joins TRBV9 to TRBJ2-5, with 11 bases that match TRBD2. Germline V gene data show CDR1 as SGDLS and CDR2 as YYNGEE. With V trimmed by 2 bases and J by 4 bases, 4 bases remained unmatched. This CDR3 has 15 residues. For the CDR3, the DNA is TGTGCCAGCAGCGTTAGCGGGGGGGCCGTAGAGACCCAGTACTTC. Protein product: CASSVSGGAVETQYF. The full variable domain, with the rest looked up from reference TRBV9 and TRBJ2-5, is DSGVTQTPKHLITATGQRVTLRCSPRSGDLSVYWYQQSLDQGLQFLIQYYNGEERAKGNILERFSAQQFPDLHSELNLSSLELGDSALYFCASSVSGGAVETQYFGPGTRLLVL.

This clone appeared a few times. The CDR3 loop is CASSLGPNYEQYF. The CDR3 nucleotides are TGTGCCAGCAGCTTAGGACCCAACTACGAGCAGTACTTC. The rearrangement links TRBV7-6 to TRBJ2-5; D gene unclear. TRBJ2-7 explains the end of the DNA better; the J call may be wrong. CDR1 is SGHVS and CDR2 is FNYEAQ in the germline V gene. This CDR3 has 13 amino acids.

A few counts support this clone. The chain combines TRBV6-6 with TRBJ2-1; D may be TRBD2 (5 bases). The CDR3 length is 15 residues. Germline values: CDR1 MNHNY, CDR2 SVGAGI (reference sequence). Trimming removed 6 bases from V and 8 bases from J, with 20 bases in between. As DNA, the CDR3 is TGTGCCAGCAGCCCGCTTGGAGGCACAAACCATGAGCAGTTCTTC. Translation: CASSPLGGTNHEQFF.

This clone appeared a few times. The chain couples TRBV9 to TRBJ2-2; 10 bases fit TRBD2. The V gene end was trimmed by 2 bases and the J gene end by 4 bases; junction bases not matched to a gene: 5. CDR3 length equals 16 residues. Germline V CDR1 and CDR2: SGDLS, YYNGEE. The CDR3 DNA reads as TGTGCCAGCAGCGTCCAAGCGGGGGGGCTCACCGGGGAGCTGTTTTTT. This codes for CASSVQAGGLTGELFF.

V and J are TRBV11-1 and TRBJ1-1; maybe TRBD1 (5 bases). This CDR3 is 14 amino acids long. V was cut by 6 bases and J by 2 bases, with 13 bases left in between. Germline CDR1 SGHAT, CDR2 FQDESV (reference sequence). The CDR3 nucleotides are TGTGCCAGCAGACAAGACAGACCTAACACTGAAGCTTTCTTT. Its protein is CASRQDRPNTEAFF. The full variable domain, rest sourced from reference TRBV11-1 and TRBJ1-1, is EAEVAQSPRYKITEKSQAVAFWCDPISGHATLYWYRQILGQGPELLVQFQDESVVDDSQLPKDRFSAERLKGVDSTLKIQPAELGDSAMYLCASRQDRPNTEAFFGQGTRLTVV.

The rearrangement links TRBV6-1 to TRBJ2-7, with TRBD2 as a possible D gene (7 bases). CDR1 is MNHNS and CDR2 is SASEGT in the germline V gene. This CDR3 is built from 14 residues. V gave up 11 bases and J gave up 0 bases, with 17 bases separating them. Here the CDR3 reads CAVGGGALSYEQYF. Here the CDR3 DNA reads TGTGCCGTTGGAGGGGGGGCCCTCTCCTACGAGCAGTACTTC.

The chain employs TRBV28 and TRBJ1-5; no definite D call. Between the trimmed V and J ends, which lost 2 bases and 8 bases, there was a span of 7 bases. The length of the CDR3 is 12 residues. CDR1 and CDR2 (germline): MDHEN, SYDVKM. CDR3 sequence reads: CASSLGGKPQHF. The CDR3 nucleotides are TGTGCCAGCAGTTTAGGAGGGAAGCCCCAGCATTTT.

This chain links TRBV19 with TRBJ1-6; D is unresolved. CDR1 and CDR2 (germline): LNHDA, SQIVND (reference sequence). Trimming took off 0 bases at V and 5 bases at J, with 8 bases between the two ends. This CDR3 region has 15 residues. The CDR3 spells CASSIEGRNNSPLHF. As DNA, the CDR3 is TGTGCCAGTAGTATAGAGGGCAGGAATAATTCACCCCTCCACTTT.

V is TRBV6-5 and J is TRBJ2-7, with 9 nucleotides matching TRBD1. The V segment lost 4 bases and the J segment 2 bases; nucleotides outside the gene matches: 3. The CDR3 totals 14 residues. Germline values: CDR1 MNHEY, CDR2 SVGAGI. The CDR3 DNA is TGTGCCAGCAGTTCCGGGACAGGGACCTACGAGCAGTACTTC. Translated: CASSSGTGTYEQYF.